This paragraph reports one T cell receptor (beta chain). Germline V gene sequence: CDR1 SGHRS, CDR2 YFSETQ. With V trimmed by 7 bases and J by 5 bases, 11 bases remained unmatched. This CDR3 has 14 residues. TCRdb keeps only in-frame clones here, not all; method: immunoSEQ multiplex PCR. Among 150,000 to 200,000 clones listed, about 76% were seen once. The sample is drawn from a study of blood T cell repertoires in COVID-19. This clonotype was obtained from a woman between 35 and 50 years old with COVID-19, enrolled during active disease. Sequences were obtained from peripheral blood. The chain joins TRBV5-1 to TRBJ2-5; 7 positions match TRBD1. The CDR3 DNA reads TGCGCCAGCCGTCCAATAGGGGGCGCGGAGACCCAGTACTTC. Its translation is CASRPIGGAETQYF.